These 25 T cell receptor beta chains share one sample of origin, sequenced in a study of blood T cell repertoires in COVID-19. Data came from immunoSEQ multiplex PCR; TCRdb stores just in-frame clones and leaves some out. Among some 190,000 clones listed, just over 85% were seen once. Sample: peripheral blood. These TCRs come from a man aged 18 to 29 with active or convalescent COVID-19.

The CDR3 sequence: CASSPPTVLYEQYF. In nucleotides, the CDR3 is TGTGCCAGCAGCCCACCGACAGTTCTCTACGAGCAGTACTTC. This chain connects TRBV7-9 to TRBJ2-7, with D possibly matching TRBD1 (5 bases). The CDR3 has 14 amino acids. The V end was cut by 5 bases, the J end by 3 bases, with 14 bases between. The germline CDR1 and CDR2 sequences are SEHNR and FQNEAQ (reference sequence).

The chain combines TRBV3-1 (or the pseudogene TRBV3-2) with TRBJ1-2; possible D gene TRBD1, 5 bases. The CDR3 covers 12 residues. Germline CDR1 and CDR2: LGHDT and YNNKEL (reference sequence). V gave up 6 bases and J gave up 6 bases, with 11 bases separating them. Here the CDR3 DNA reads TGTGCCAGCAGGGGGGGTCACCATGGCTACACCTTC. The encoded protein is CASRGGHHGYTF.

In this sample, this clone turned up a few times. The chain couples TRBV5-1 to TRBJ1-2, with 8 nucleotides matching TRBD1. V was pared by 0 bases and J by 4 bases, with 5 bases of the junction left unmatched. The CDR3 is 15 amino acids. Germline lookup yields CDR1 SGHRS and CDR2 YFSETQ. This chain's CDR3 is CASSLGGQDSYGYTF. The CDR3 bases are TGCGCCAGCAGCTTGGGGGGACAGGACAGCTATGGCTACACCTTC.

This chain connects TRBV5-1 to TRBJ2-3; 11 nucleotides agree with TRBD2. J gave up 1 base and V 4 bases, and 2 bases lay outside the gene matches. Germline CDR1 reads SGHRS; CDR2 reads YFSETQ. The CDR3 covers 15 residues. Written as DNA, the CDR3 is TGCGCCAGCAGCGGGGGACTAGCGGGCACAGATACGCAGTATTTT. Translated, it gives CASSGGLAGTDTQYF.

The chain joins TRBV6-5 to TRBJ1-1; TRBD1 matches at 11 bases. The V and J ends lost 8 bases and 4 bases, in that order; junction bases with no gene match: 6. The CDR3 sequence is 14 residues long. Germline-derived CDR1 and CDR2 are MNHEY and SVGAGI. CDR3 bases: TGTGCCAGCGACATCGGGACAGGGGGCACTGAAGCTTTCTTT. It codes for CASDIGTGGTEAFF.

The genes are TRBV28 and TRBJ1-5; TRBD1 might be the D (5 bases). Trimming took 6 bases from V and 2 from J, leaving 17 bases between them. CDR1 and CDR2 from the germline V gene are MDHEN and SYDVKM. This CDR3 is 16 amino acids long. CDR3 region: CASRRAGGFGNQPQHF. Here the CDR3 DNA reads TGTGCCAGCAGGAGGGCGGGGGGTTTCGGCAATCAGCCCCAGCATTTT.

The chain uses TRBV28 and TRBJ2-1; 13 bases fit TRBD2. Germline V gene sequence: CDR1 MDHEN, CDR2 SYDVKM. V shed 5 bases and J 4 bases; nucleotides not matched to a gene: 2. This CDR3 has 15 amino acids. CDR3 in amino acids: CASSVLAGGYNEQFF. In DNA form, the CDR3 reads TGTGCCAGCAGTGTACTAGCGGGAGGGTACAATGAGCAGTTCTTC.

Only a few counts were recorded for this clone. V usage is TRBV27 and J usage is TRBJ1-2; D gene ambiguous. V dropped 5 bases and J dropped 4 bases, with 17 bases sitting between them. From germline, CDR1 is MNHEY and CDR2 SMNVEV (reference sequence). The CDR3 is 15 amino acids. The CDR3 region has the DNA TGTGCCAGCAGTACCCCGGAGGAGGTCCCCTATGGCTACACCTTC. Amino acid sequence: CASSTPEEVPYGYTF.

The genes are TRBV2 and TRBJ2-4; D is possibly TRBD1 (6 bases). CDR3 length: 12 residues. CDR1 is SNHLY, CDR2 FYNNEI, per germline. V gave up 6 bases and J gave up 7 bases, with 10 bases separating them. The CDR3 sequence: CASREQGNIQYF. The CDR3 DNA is TGTGCCAGCAGGGAGCAGGGGAACATTCAGTACTTC.

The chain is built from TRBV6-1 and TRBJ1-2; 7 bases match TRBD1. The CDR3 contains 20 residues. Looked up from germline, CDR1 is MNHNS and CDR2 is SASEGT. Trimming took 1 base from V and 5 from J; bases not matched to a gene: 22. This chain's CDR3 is CASSEDPARWYGQATYGYTF. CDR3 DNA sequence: TGTGCCAGCAGTGAAGACCCGGCCCGGTGGTACGGACAGGCGACGTATGGCTACACCTTC.

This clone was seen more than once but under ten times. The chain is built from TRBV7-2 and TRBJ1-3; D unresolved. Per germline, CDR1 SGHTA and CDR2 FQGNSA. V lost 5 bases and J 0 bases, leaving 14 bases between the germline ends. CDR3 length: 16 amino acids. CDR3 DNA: TGTGCCAGCAGCCAAGGACTGACTTTCTCTGGAAACACCATATATTTT. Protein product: CASSQGLTFSGNTIYF. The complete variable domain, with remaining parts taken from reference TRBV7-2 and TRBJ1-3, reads GAGVSQSPSNKVTEKGKDVELRCDPISGHTALYWYRQSLGQGLEFLIYFQGNSAPDKSGLPSDRFSAERTGGSVSTLTIQRTQQEDSAVYLCASSQGLTFSGNTIYFGEGSWLTVV.

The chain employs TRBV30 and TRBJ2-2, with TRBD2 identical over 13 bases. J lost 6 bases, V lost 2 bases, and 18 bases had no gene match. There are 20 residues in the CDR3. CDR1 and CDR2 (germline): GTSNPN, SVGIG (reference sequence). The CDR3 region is CAWSTPYTSGRAGKPGELFF. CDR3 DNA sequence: TGTGCCTGGAGTACCCCTTATACTAGCGGGAGGGCCGGTAAGCCCGGGGAGCTGTTTTTT.

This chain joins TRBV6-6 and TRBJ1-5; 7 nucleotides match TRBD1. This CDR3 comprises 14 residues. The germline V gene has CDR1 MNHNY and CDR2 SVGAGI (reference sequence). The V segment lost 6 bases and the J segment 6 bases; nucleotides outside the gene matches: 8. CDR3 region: CASSTSTGSQPQHF. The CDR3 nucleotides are TGTGCCAGCAGCACATCGACAGGGAGTCAGCCCCAGCATTTT.

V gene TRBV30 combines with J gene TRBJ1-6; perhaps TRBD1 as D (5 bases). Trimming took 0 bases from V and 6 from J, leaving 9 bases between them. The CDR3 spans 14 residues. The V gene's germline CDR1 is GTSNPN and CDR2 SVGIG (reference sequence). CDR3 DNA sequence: TGTGCCTGGAGTGTAGGGGTGGGTAATTCACCCCTCCACTTT. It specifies CAWSVGVGNSPLHF.

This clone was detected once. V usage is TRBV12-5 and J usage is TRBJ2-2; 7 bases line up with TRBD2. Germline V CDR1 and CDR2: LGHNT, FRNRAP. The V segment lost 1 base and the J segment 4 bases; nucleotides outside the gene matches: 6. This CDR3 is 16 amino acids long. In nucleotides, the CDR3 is TGTGCTAGTGGTTTGGGAGGGACTACGGCCACCGGGGAGCTGTTTTTT. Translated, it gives CASGLGGTTATGELFF.

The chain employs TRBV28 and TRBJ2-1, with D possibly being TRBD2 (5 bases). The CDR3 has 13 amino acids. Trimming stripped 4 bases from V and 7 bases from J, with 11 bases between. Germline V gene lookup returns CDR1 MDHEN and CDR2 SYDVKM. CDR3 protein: CASSSPPGNEQFF. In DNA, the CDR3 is TGTGCCAGCAGTTCCCCTCCGGGGAATGAGCAGTTCTTC.

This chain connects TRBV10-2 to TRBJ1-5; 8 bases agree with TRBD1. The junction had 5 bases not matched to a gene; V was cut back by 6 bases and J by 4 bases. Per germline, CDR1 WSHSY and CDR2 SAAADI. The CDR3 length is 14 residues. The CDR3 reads CASREQGGNQPQHF. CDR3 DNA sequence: TGCGCCAGCAGAGAACAGGGGGGAAATCAGCCCCAGCATTTT.

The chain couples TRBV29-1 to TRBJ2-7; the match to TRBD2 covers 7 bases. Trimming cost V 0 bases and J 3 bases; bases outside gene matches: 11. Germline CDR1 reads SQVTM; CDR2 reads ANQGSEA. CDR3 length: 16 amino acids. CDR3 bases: TGCAGCGTTGAAGATCTTACGGGACTAAACTACTACGAGCAGTACTTC. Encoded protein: CSVEDLTGLNYYEQYF.

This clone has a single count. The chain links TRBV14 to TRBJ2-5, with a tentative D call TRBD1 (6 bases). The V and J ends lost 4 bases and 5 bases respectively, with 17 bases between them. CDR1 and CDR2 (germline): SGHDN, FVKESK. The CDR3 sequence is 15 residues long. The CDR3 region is CASSPERGIGETQYF. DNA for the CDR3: TGTGCCAGCAGCCCTGAAAGGGGGATTGGGGAGACCCAGTACTTC.

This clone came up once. The CDR3 nucleotides read TGTGCCAGCTCCACCCCGGCAGGGGTTGGCTACACCTTC. Translating gives CASSTPAGVGYTF. The chain has TRBV28 and TRBJ1-2; D might be TRBD1 (6 bases). Trimming cost V 8 bases and J 7 bases, with 17 bases left between them. The CDR3 contains 13 residues. Germline V gene lookup returns CDR1 MDHEN and CDR2 SYDVKM.

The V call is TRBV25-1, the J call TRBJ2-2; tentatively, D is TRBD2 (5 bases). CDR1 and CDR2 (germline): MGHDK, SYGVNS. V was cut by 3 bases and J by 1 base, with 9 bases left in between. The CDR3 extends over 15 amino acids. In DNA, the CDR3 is TGTGCCAGCAGTGACCACACTAGGAACACCGGGGAGCTGTTTTTT. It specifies CASSDHTRNTGELFF.

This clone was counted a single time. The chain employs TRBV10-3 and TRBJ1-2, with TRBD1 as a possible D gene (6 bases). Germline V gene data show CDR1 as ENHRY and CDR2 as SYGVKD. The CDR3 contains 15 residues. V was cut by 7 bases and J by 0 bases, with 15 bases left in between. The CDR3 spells CAIKRGGQTNYGYTF. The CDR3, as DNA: TGTGCCATCAAAAGAGGAGGACAGACTAACTATGGCTACACCTTC.

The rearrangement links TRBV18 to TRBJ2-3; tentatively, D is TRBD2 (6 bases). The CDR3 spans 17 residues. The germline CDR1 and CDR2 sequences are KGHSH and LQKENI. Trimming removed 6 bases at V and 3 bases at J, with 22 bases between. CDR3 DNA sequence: TGTGCCAGCTCTGATTACCAAGGAGGGAATCGAACAGATACGCAGTATTTT. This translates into CASSDYQGGNRTDTQYF.

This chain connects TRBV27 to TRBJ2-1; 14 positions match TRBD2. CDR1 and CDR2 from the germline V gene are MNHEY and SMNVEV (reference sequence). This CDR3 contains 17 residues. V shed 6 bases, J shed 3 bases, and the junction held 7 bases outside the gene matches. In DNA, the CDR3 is TGTGCCAGCAGCACACGACTAGCGGGAGGGTTCTACAATGAGCAGTTCTTC. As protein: CASSTRLAGGFYNEQFF.

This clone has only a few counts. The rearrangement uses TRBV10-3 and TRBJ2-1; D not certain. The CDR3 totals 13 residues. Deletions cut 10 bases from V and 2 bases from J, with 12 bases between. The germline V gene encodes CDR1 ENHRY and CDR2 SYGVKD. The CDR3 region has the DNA TGTGCCACTAAGAGTGCCACCTACAATGAGCAGTTCTTC. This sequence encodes CATKSATYNEQFF.